This T cell receptor beta chain derives from a study of beta chain features in type 1 diabetes. Concerning this clone: As yet, its antigen is unknown.

Every bit of the isolated RNA underwent reverse transcription, so sequencing read expressed TCRB transcripts. Naive, central memory and regulatory T cell samples averaged approximately 3.5 million immunoSEQ reads each. TCRdb's copy holds only in-frame clones and misses some; the assay was immunoSEQ multiplex PCR. This sample has about 450,000 clones, with around 10% found just once. Study conclusions and caveats: Still unanswered here is whether HLA type influences TCRB rearrangement.

CDR1 and CDR2 from the germline V gene are MNHEY and SMNVEV (reference sequence). The junction had 6 bases not matched to a gene; V was cut back by 1 base and J by 3 bases. The CDR3 totals 16 residues. CD4+ naive, central memory, regulatory and stem cell-like memory cells were sorted via CD45RO/CCR7/CD25/CD127/CD95/CD27. The gene calls are TRBV27 and TRBJ1-2, with 9 bases aligning to TRBD1. The receptor was derived from a woman aged 18-30 years in good health. The specimen was naive CD4+ T cells from blood. The CDR3 region is CASSLYPGQGYYGYTF. The CDR3, as DNA: TGTGCCAGCAGTTTATACCCGGGACAGGGCTACTATGGCTACACCTTC.